One and the same sample provided the 28 T cell receptor beta chains below, sequenced in a study of cytomegalovirus exposure and HLA in healthy donors (dated by TCRdb to 2016 to 2017). The method behind the library was the immunoSEQ multiplex PCR assay. The multiplex PCR relied on a mix of 60 forward primers for TCR Vbeta segments and 13 reverse primers for TCR Jbeta segments. In TCRdb, the immuneACCESS table is reduced to in-frame sequences with V and J assigned. These tables do not hold every clone; where another copy was compared, an unresolved V gene accounts for under half, and the others remain unexplained. The sample contains about 42,000 clones, 40% to 60% of them found a single time. About an eighth of the sample comes from the top ten. The specimen was PBMCs. All receptors come from a human donor in good health.

In its sample, this clone was seen a few times. CDR3 region: CASSKALWDRGYEQYF. CDR3 sequence (DNA): TGTGCCAGCAGCAAAGCGCTTTGGGACAGGGGCTACGAGCAGTACTTC. V gene TRBV21-1 combines with J gene TRBJ2-7; the table's D call of TRBD1 was not tested on the DNA. TRBV21-1 is noted as a pseudogene. CDR3 size: 16 residues.

The sample holds one count of this clone. This chain links TRBV4-3 with TRBJ2-3; TRBD2 is a possible D gene (6 bases). Trimming left V 4 bases short and J 7 bases short, with 12 bases between. Germline CDR1 LGHNA, CDR2 YSLEER. The CDR3 has 13 amino acids. Here the CDR3 reads CASSRRGRNTQYF. CDR3 nucleotides: TGCGCCAGCAGCCGACGTGGGAGGAATACGCAGTATTTT.

In its sample, this clone was seen once. This chain connects TRBV4-1 to TRBJ2-1; D not resolved. V lost 1 base and J 8 bases, leaving 9 bases between the germline ends. This CDR3 region has 13 residues. The germline V gene has CDR1 MGHRA and CDR2 YSYEKL. CDR3 protein: CASSQAMNDEQFF. CDR3 coding DNA: TGCGCCAGCAGCCAAGCTATGAACGATGAGCAGTTCTTC.

This chain connects TRBV23-1 to TRBJ1-2; D remains ambiguous. TRBV23-1 is an open reading frame, and its role is uncertain. CDR3 length: 14 residues. V was pared by 0 bases and J by 2 bases, with 7 bases between. CDR3 region: CASSQSAVNYGYTF. The DNA of the CDR3 is TGCGCCAGCAGTCAATCGGCAGTAAACTATGGCTACACCTTC.

The table lists this clone with a few counts. This rearrangement joins TRBV18 to TRBJ1-5; maybe TRBD1 (5 bases). V dropped 0 bases and J dropped 0 bases, with 12 bases sitting between them. The CDR3 has 17 residues. Germline lookup yields CDR1 KGHSH and CDR2 LQKENI. The CDR3 coding sequence is TGTGCCAGCTCACCACCGGGGGGGACTTATAGCAATCAGCCCCAGCATTTT. Amino acids: CASSPPGGTYSNQPQHF.

The CDR3 nucleotides are TGTGCCAGCAGCGTAGGAATCCAGGGCCGCAGACAGGTGAAGGTCAATGAGCAGTTCTTC. This codes for CASSVGIQGRRQVKVNEQFF. The chain carries TRBV9 and TRBJ2-1, with a weak D call TRBD1 (6 bases). Looked up from germline, CDR1 is SGDLS and CDR2 is YYNGEE. This CDR3 is 20 amino acids long. Trimming removed 0 bases at V and 6 bases at J, with 28 bases between.

The sample holds a few counts of this clone. This chain links TRBV7-9 with TRBJ1-4, with 9 bases identical to TRBD1. Germline V gene sequence: CDR1 SEHNR, CDR2 FQNEAQ (reference sequence). The CDR3 is made up of 15 amino acids. V lost 5 bases, J lost 4 bases, and 5 bases stayed unmatched. The CDR3 here is CASSLPGQGNEKLFF. CDR3 coding DNA: TGTGCCAGCAGCCTCCCGGGACAGGGTAATGAAAAACTGTTTTTT.

The chain employs TRBV27 and TRBJ1-2, with TRBD1 matching 7 bases. The CDR3 extends over 17 amino acids. In germline, CDR1 is MNHEY, CDR2 SMNVEV (reference sequence). V gave up 3 bases and J gave up 4 bases; unmatched junction bases: 14. This chain's CDR3 is CASSFQTLTGALYGYTF. DNA of the CDR3: TGTGCCAGCAGTTTCCAAACCCTTACAGGGGCTCTCTATGGCTACACCTTC.

This clone is a singleton in its sample. The CDR3 nucleotides read TGTGCCAGCAGTCGATCGATCCACAGGGGGCTGGGGGGAAACACCATATATTTT. Translated, it gives CASSRSIHRGLGGNTIYF. This rearrangement joins TRBV28 to TRBJ1-3; the match to TRBD1 covers 9 bases. The ends lost 5 bases at V and 4 bases at J; junction bases unmatched: 15. The CDR3 is 18 amino acids. In germline, CDR1 is MDHEN, CDR2 SYDVKM.

This chain connects TRBV7-9 to TRBJ2-1, with TRBD1 as a possible D gene (5 bases). V dropped 1 base and J dropped 6 bases, with 7 bases sitting between them. This CDR3 comprises 13 residues. Germline V lookup: CDR1 SEHNR, CDR2 FQNEAQ (reference sequence). In nucleotides, the CDR3 is TGTGCCAGCAGCTTAGATAGGGGCAATGAGCAGTTCTTC. Protein product: CASSLDRGNEQFF.

The chain uses TRBV28 and TRBJ1-4; 7 nucleotides line up with TRBD1. The CDR3 contains 14 residues. Germline V CDR1 and CDR2: MDHEN, SYDVKM. The ends lost 6 bases at V and 7 bases at J; junction bases unmatched: 8. CDR3 protein: CASRNRGGGEKLFF. The CDR3 DNA reads TGTGCCAGCAGAAACAGGGGAGGAGGTGAAAAACTGTTTTTT. Combining the CDR3 with reference TRBV28 and TRBJ1-4 gives the whole variable domain DVKVTQSSRYLVKRTGEKVFLECVQDMDHENMFWYRQDPGLGLRLIYFSYDVKMKEKGDIPEGYSVSREKKERFSLILESASTNQTSMYLCASRNRGGGEKLFFGSGTQLSVL.

On this clone: Lacking the conserved final phenylalanine or tryptophan, this CDR3 likely reflects a read error. The DNA is omitted, as the CDR3 cannot be located on it reliably, and the CDR3 follows TCRdb's listing. The chain combines TRBV7-2 with TRBJ2-6; TRBD1 is taken as the D call from the table, unchecked against the DNA. From germline, CDR1 is SGHTA and CDR2 FQGNSA. Including both end residues, the CDR3 is 17 amino acids long. The chain's CDR3 is CASSYRSNRDTHLRAVL.

The J gene is TRBJ1-5, the V gene TRBV6-1; D not resolved. The CDR3 has 12 amino acids. Germline assignment: CDR1 MNHNS and CDR2 SASEGT. Trimming pared 6 bases from V and 0 bases from J, leaving 3 bases between. The CDR3 loop is CASSGSNQPQHF. In DNA, the CDR3 is TGTGCCAGCAGCGGTAGCAATCAGCCCCAGCATTTT.

The chain carries TRBV18 and TRBJ2-7; TRBD2 is a possible D gene (6 bases). V was pared by 5 bases and J by 1 base, with 18 bases between. This CDR3 is 16 amino acids long. In germline, CDR1 is KGHSH, CDR2 LQKENI. The CDR3 reads CASSVGSKGGSYEQYF. The CDR3 DNA sequence: TGTGCCAGCTCAGTGGGGTCGAAGGGAGGTTCCTACGAGCAGTACTTC.

The chain links TRBV10-3 to TRBJ1-2; D unclear. The length of the CDR3 is 16 residues. Trimming stripped 3 bases from V and 0 bases from J, with 14 bases between. Germline lookup yields CDR1 ENHRY and CDR2 SYGVKD. CDR3 sequence (DNA): TGTGCCATCAGTGACGGGAAAAAACAAGCTAACTATGGCTACACCTTC. Its protein is CAISDGKKQANYGYTF.

CDR3 loop: CASSFRQGANEQFF. CDR3 nucleotide sequence: TGTGCCAGCAGCTTTAGGCAGGGGGCCAATGAGCAGTTCTTC. V usage is TRBV7-9 and J usage is TRBJ2-1, with 8 bases lining up with TRBD1. The V and J ends lost 3 bases and 6 bases, in that order; junction bases with no gene match: 4. From germline, CDR1 is SEHNR and CDR2 FQNEAQ (reference sequence). The CDR3 is 14 amino acids.

The genes are TRBV19 and TRBJ1-5, with D tentatively TRBD1 (6 bases). Germline V gene sequence: CDR1 LNHDA, CDR2 SQIVND (reference sequence). Deletions cut 6 bases from V and 6 bases from J, with 15 bases between. The CDR3 length is 14 residues. For the CDR3, the DNA is TGTGCCAGTAGCAATACAGGGACGGGTCAGCCCCAGCATTTT. Residues: CASSNTGTGQPQHF.

V gene TRBV19 combines with J gene TRBJ2-7, with D possibly matching TRBD2 (6 bases). The germline CDR1 and CDR2 sequences are LNHDA and SQIVND (reference sequence). This CDR3 comprises 15 residues. V lost 5 bases and J 2 bases, leaving 16 bases between the germline ends. CDR3 residues: CASSPSPGGTYEQYF. Here the CDR3 DNA reads TGTGCCAGTAGTCCCTCCCCTGGGGGGACCTACGAGCAGTACTTC.

This chain uses TRBV25-1 with TRBJ1-1; 9 bases line up with TRBD1. Germline-derived CDR1 and CDR2 are MGHDK and SYGVNS. V gave up 5 bases and J gave up 3 bases; unmatched junction bases: 7. The CDR3 totals 15 residues. The CDR3 sequence: CASSPADRGYTEAFF. CDR3 DNA: TGTGCCAGCAGTCCTGCAGACAGGGGGTACACTGAAGCTTTCTTT.

The chain links TRBV30 to TRBJ2-7; possible D gene TRBD1, 6 bases. Germline CDR1 is GTSNPN and CDR2 is SVGIG (reference sequence). The V end lost 0 bases, the J end lost 4 bases, and 13 bases lay between the germline ends. The CDR3 runs 14 residues. Here the CDR3 reads CAWSVSQGSYEQYF. CDR3 nucleotides: TGTGCCTGGAGTGTGAGCCAGGGGTCATACGAGCAGTACTTC. Supplemented by reference TRBV30 and TRBJ2-7, the full variable domain reads SQTIHQWPATLVQPVGSPLSLECTVEGTSNPNLYWYRQAAGRGLQLLFYSVGIGQISSEVPQNLSASRPQDRQFILSSKKLLLSDSGFYLCAWSVSQGSYEQYFGPGTRLTVT.

The rearrangement uses TRBV19 and TRBJ2-7; TRBD2 agrees at 9 bases. The trim removed 6 bases at V and 2 bases at J, leaving 2 bases unmatched. The CDR3 totals 13 residues. Germline CDR1 and CDR2: LNHDA and SQIVND (reference sequence). The CDR3 region is CASRTSGAYEQYF. The CDR3 DNA follows: TGTGCCAGTAGGACTAGCGGCGCCTACGAGCAGTACTTC.

In its sample, this clone was seen a few times. J is TRBJ2-7 and V is TRBV4-1; no clear D gene. The CDR3 has 13 residues. Germline V gives CDR1 MGHRA, CDR2 YSYEKL. V lost 0 bases, J lost 4 bases, and 7 bases lay in between. The CDR3 loop reads CASSQDRFYEQYF. The CDR3 nucleotides are TGCGCCAGCAGCCAAGACAGGTTTTACGAGCAGTACTTC.

This clone was picked up a small number of times. The chain combines TRBV7-9 with TRBJ2-1; tentative D call: TRBD2 (6 bases). Per germline, CDR1 SEHNR and CDR2 FQNEAQ (reference sequence). V lost 5 bases, J lost 6 bases, and 14 bases lay in between. CDR3 length: 14 residues. CDR3 loop: CASSPGLLINEQFF. In DNA form, the CDR3 reads TGTGCCAGCAGCCCGGGACTGCTAATCAATGAGCAGTTCTTC.

This clone appeared a few times. The gene calls are TRBV11-2 and TRBJ2-3; D not resolved. CDR1 and CDR2 from the germline V gene are SGHAT and FQNNGV. The CDR3 consists of 15 residues. V was cut by 0 bases and J by 3 bases, with 10 bases left in between. The CDR3 loop reads CASSLDRGPTDTQYF. The CDR3, as DNA: TGTGCCAGCAGCTTAGACAGAGGTCCAACAGATACGCAGTATTTT.

This clone is a singleton in its sample. The V call is TRBV16, the J call TRBJ1-1; a possible D gene is TRBD1 (5 bases). Trimming pared 4 bases from V and 8 bases from J, leaving 26 bases between. Germline V CDR1 and CDR2: KGHSY, FQNENV. This CDR3 is 17 amino acids long. The CDR3 loop is CASSPILLAQGSSEAFF. CDR3 in DNA: TGTGCCAGCAGCCCCATCCTTCTCGCTCAGGGAAGTTCCGAAGCTTTCTTT.

This clone was observed a few times. The genes are TRBV7-2 and TRBJ2-2; TRBD2 is a possible D gene (6 bases). This CDR3 region has 19 residues. Trimming cost V 1 base and J 5 bases, with 23 bases left between them. Germline lookup yields CDR1 SGHTA and CDR2 FQGNSA. The CDR3 nucleotides are TGTGCCAGCAGCTTAGGATCCGGGGTTGCGGGAAAAAAGACCGGGGAGCTGTTTTTT. It is translated as CASSLGSGVAGKKTGELFF. Supplemented by reference TRBV7-2 and TRBJ2-2, the full variable domain reads GAGVSQSPSNKVTEKGKDVELRCDPISGHTALYWYRQSLGQGLEFLIYFQGNSAPDKSGLPSDRFSAERTGGSVSTLTIQRTQQEDSAVYLCASSLGSGVAGKKTGELFFGEGSRLTVL.

The chain recombines TRBV19 with TRBJ2-5, with D tentatively TRBD2 (5 bases). This CDR3 contains 14 residues. CDR1 and CDR2 from the germline V gene are LNHDA and SQIVND (reference sequence). With 5 bases removed from V and 7 bases from J, the gap between germline ends came to 17 bases. DNA of the CDR3: TGTGCCAGTAGTTTCGGGGATATCTATGGGACCCAGTACTTC. Protein product: CASSFGDIYGTQYF.

The rearrangement uses TRBV7-3 and TRBJ2-5; D unclear. Germline-derived CDR1 and CDR2 are SGHTA and FQGTGA. V lost 0 bases to trimming and J lost 1 base, with 3 bases between them. There are 13 residues in the CDR3. The CDR3 reads CASSLTLQETQYF. DNA for the CDR3: TGTGCCAGCAGCTTAACCCTCCAAGAGACCCAGTACTTC. Drawing the rest from reference TRBV7-3 and TRBJ2-5, the complete variable domain is GAGVSQTPSNKVTEKGKYVELRCDPISGHTALYWYRQSLGQGPEFLIYFQGTGAADDSGLPNDRFFAVRPEGSVSTLKIQRTERGDSAVYLCASSLTLQETQYFGPGTRLLVL.